The present T cell receptor beta chain was sequenced within a study of blood T cell repertoires in COVID-19. Looking at the study overall: Samples representing acute and convalescent COVID-19 were sourced from the United States, Italy and Spain. T cells, B-cell-depleted T cells, or PBMCs supplied cDNA or gDNA.

The count of this clone is one. The CDR3 extends over 13 amino acids. CDR1 is LGHNT and CDR2 is FRNRAP in the germline V gene. V lost 2 bases to trimming and J lost 5 bases; unmatched junction nucleotides: 2. As originally analysed: Cell counts per sample came from amplifying reference gene primers. Sequencing was performed with immunoSEQ multiplex PCR; in TCRdb, only in-frame clones are kept and a portion is missing. V and J calls and clone size are as listed in that table; D and trimming were resolved from the DNA. The sample consists of about 68,000 clones, about four fifths of them appearing once.

The chain is built from TRBV12-5 and TRBJ2-5; 7 bases are a match to TRBD1. Sequencing input: peripheral blood. The TCR comes from a man aged 45-60 years with active COVID-19. CDR3 coding DNA: TGTGCTAGTGGTTTGTTGACAGGGGAGACCCAGTACTTC. Protein product: CASGLLTGETQYF.